The entry below describes one TCR beta chain. Germline V CDR1 and CDR2: SGHRS, YFSETQ. The V and J ends lost 2 bases and 6 bases respectively, with 9 bases between them. CDR3 length: 13 residues. How the authors handled the data: For the immunoSEQ data, sequences were junction-only without quality scores, so filtering differed. The method was immunoSEQ multiplex PCR; TCRdb's version includes in-frame clones alone and lacks a portion of them. From that table come the V and J calls and clone size; the DNA was used to work out D and trimming. The table records about half a million clones, roughly 80% of them present only once. This record belongs to a study of shared clonotypes between healthy human individuals.

Sequencing used PBMCs. The TCR was taken from a woman aged 35 to 49 in good health. Some clones in this sample may be carry-over from other donors' samples. The chain joins TRBV5-1 to TRBJ2-1; D unresolved. The CDR3 reads CASSLGLSNEQFF. The DNA of the CDR3 is TGCGCCAGCAGCTTAGGGCTTAGCAATGAGCAGTTCTTC. The entire variable domain, with the rest obtained from reference TRBV5-1 and TRBJ2-1, is as follows: KAGVTQTPRYLIKTRGQQVTLSCSPISGHRSVSWYQQTPGQGLQFLFEYFSETQRNKGNFPGRFSGRQFSNSRSEMNVSTLELGDSALYLCASSLGLSNEQFFGPGTRLTVL.